The present entry profiles one TCR beta chain with its context. This specimen comes from a study of shared clonotypes between healthy human individuals. The overall study: Each donor contributed plates that comprised three CD4 naive, three CD4 memory, two CD8 naive and one CD8 memory.

Trimming took 2 bases from V and 5 from J; bases not matched to a gene: 8. Germline CDR1 MNHEY, CDR2 SVGAGI. The CDR3 totals 15 residues. TCRdb's table, derived via immunoSEQ multiplex PCR, lists solely in-frame clones and lacks some. The data contain under 1,900,000 clones, 97% to 99% of them seen just once; the ten biggest clones take up about 0.35%. What was sequenced was naive CD4+ T cells sorted from blood. Regarding subset: CD45RA+ positively selected. The receptor was derived from a man under 40 in good health. The genes are TRBV6-5 and TRBJ2-5, with 7 nucleotides matching TRBD2. This CDR3 is CASSYDGGIGETQYF. In DNA, the CDR3 is TGTGCCAGCAGTTACGACGGGGGGATCGGGGAGACCCAGTACTTC.